This record covers a single T cell receptor beta chain. Its antigen remains unidentified. This entry belongs to a study of cytomegalovirus exposure and HLA in healthy donors. Findings and caveats of the study: Upon later analysis, TCR association rates were observed to vary by HLA locus, being highest for DRB1 and lowest for HLA-C.

Use of 60 Vbeta and 13 Jbeta primers characterized the PCR. Repertoires were generated with immunoSEQ multiplex PCR, while TCRdb's copy carries only in-frame clones and drops some. Of some 91,000 clones listed, around 77% are singletons. The CDR3 has 14 residues. Per germline, CDR1 WNHNN and CDR2 SYGVQD (reference sequence). Between the trimmed V and J ends, which lost 5 bases and 0 bases, there was a span of 10 bases. This TCR came from a man aged 40-49 years in good health and CMV-seronegative. The chain employs TRBV10-1 and TRBJ1-1; possible D gene TRBD1, 6 bases. The sample taken for sequencing was PBMCs. The CDR3 spells CASSKGQLNTEAFF. The CDR3 region has the DNA TGCGCCAGCAGTAAGGGACAACTGAACACTGAAGCTTTCTTT.